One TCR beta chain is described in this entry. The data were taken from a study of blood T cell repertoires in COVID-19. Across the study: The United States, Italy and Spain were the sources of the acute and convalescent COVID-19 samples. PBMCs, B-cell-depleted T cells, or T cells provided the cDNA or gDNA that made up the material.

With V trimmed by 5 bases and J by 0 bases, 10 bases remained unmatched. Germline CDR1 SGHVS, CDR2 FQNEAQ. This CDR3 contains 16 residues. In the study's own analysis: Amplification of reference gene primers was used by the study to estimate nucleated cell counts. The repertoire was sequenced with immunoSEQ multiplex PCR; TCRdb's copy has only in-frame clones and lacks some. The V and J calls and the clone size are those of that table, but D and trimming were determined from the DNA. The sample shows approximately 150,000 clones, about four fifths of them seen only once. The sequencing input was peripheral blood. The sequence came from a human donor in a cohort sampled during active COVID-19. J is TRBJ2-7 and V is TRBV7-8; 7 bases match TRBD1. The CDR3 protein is CASSPPRNRGSYEQYF. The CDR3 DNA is TGTGCCAGCAGCCCCCCCCGGAACAGGGGCTCCTACGAGCAGTACTTC.